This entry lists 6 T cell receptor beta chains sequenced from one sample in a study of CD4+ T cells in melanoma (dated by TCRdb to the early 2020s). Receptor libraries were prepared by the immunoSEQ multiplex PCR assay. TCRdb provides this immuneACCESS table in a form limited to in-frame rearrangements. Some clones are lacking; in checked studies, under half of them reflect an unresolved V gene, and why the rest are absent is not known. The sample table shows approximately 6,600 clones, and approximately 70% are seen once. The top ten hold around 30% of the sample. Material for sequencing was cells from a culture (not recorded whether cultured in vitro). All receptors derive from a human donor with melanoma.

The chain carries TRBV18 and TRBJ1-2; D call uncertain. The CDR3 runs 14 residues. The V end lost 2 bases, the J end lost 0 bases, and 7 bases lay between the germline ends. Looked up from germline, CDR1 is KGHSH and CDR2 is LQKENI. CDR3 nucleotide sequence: TGTGCCAGCTCACCAACCGAATCTAACTATGGCTACACCTTC. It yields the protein CASSPTESNYGYTF.

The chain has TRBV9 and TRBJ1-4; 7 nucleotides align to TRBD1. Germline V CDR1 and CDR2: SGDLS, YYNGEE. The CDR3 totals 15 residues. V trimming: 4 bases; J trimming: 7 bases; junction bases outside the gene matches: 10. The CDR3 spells CASSNTGAPGEKLFF. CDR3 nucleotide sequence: TGTGCCAGCAGCAATACAGGGGCGCCGGGTGAAAAACTGTTTTTT.

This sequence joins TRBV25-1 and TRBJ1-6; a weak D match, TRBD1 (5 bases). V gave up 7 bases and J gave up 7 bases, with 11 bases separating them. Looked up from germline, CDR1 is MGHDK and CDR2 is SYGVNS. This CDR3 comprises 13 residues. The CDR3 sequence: CASKLAGNSPLHF. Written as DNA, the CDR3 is TGTGCCAGCAAGTTGGCAGGGAATTCACCCCTCCACTTT.

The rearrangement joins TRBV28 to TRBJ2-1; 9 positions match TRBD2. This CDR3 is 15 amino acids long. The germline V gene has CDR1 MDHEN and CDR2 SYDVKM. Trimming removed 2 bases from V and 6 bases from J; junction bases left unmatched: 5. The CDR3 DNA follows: TGTGCCAGCAGTTTAGTAGCGGGGGACATCAATGAGCAGTTCTTC. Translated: CASSLVAGDINEQFF.

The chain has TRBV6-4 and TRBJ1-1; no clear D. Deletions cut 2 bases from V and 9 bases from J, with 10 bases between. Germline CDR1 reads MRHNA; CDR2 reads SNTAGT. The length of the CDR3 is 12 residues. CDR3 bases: TGTGCCAGCAGTGACACTTGGGGTAAAGCTTTCTTT. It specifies CASSDTWGKAFF.

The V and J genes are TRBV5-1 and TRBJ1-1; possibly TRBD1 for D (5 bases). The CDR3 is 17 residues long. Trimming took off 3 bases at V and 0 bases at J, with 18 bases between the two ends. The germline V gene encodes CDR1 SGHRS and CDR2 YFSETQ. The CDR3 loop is CASSSRAGTILNTEAFF. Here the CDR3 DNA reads TGCGCCAGCAGCTCAAGGGCCGGGACGATTTTGAACACTGAAGCTTTCTTT.